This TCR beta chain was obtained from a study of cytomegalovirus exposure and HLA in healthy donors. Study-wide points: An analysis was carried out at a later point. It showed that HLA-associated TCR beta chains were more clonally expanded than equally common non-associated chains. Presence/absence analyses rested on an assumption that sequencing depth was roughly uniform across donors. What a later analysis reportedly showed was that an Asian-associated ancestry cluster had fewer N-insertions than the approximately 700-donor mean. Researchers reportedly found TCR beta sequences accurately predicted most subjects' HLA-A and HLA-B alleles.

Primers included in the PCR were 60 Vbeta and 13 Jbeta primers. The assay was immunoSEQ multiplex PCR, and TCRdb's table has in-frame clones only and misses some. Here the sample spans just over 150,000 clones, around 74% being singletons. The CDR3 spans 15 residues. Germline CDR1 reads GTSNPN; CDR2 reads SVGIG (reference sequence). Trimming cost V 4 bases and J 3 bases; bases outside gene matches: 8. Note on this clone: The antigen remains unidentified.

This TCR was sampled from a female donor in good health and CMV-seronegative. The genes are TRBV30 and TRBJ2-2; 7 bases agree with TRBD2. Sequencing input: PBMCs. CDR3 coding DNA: TGTGCCTGGAAAGGACTAGGCCTGTACACCGGGGAGCTGTTTTTT. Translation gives CAWKGLGLYTGELFF.